This T cell receptor beta chain stems from a study of long-term antiretroviral therapy in people with HIV. Note on this clone: Its antigen is still unknown.

Findings and caveats of the study: In samples taken after ART, diversity increased but remained below transplant donor control levels.

V was clipped by 4 bases and J by 3 bases, with 4 bases between them. The CDR3 has 12 amino acids. Germline V gene data show CDR1 as MNHEY and CDR2 as SMNVEV (reference sequence). Each contributor possessed a minimum of one pre-ART and a minimum of two post-ART PBMC samples. Before they underwent DNA extraction, samples held 1-10 million cryopreserved PBMC. The run of the v3.0 immunoSEQ assay was at survey level. Each sample aimed for about 35,000-50,000 sequenced T-cell genomes. TCRdb's table, derived via immunoSEQ multiplex PCR, lists solely in-frame clones and lacks some. Among 30,000 to 50,000 clones listed, 80% to 90% were seen once.

The source material was unsorted PBMCs, sampled just before starting antiretroviral therapy. The TCR comes from a woman aged 18-29 years with HIV. This rearrangement joins TRBV27 to TRBJ2-1, with D unclear. The CDR3 nucleotides are TGTGCCAGCAGTTCTGGCTACAATGAGCAGTTCTTC. Protein: CASSSGYNEQFF.